The rows below give T cell receptor beta chains drawn from one sample of a study of cytomegalovirus exposure and HLA in healthy donors. Profiled with immunoSEQ multiplex PCR; TCRdb holds only in-frame clones, not every one. The sample yields just over 150,000 clones, around four fifths seen once. The sequenced sample was PBMCs. Source of these receptors: a man between 18 and 35 years old in good health and CMV-seronegative. Both conserved end residues are part of each CDR3. The listing skips clone size in some rows; elsewhere it reads once, few, many or a size class.

TRBJ1-4 few TRBV29-1 CSFTFRGNEKLFF
TRBJ2-1 . TRBV30 CAWSPTTHNEQFF
TRBJ1-5 few TRBV15 CATSSHSNQPQHF
TRBJ1-2 . TRBV19 CASSIVGAANYGYTF
TRBJ2-2 . TRBV5-4 CASSWDYLATGELFF
TRBJ1-1 . TRBV7-9 CASSSLGGNTEAFF
TRBJ2-7 once TRBV21-1 CASSLPGLAAWRGEQYF
TRBJ2-1 . TRBV2 CASSLETSSYNEQFF
TRBJ2-3 . TRBV4-2 CASSQDGTSGGPDTQYF
TRBJ2-7 . TRBV19 CASSDPGDRYEQYF
TRBJ1-2 . TRBV5-1 CASSLGGPNYGYTF